This T cell receptor beta chain appears in the sequencing data of a study of blood T cell repertoires in COVID-19. Study processing details: The authors estimated nucleated cell counts from reference gene primer amplification. This table comes from immunoSEQ multiplex PCR, and its TCRdb copy is limited to in-frame clones, with some not included. V and J calls and clone size are as listed in that table; D and trimming were resolved from the DNA. The sample includes 150,000 to 200,000 clones, around 76% of them seen just once. Enrollees, about 18 to 89 years old, lived in approximately 25 US areas. Assignments of participants to cohorts depended upon their own reported clinical history. The germline V gene encodes CDR1 KGHDR and CDR2 SFDVKD. The CDR3 runs to 15 residues. V lost 4 bases and J lost 3; bases outside the gene matches: 2.

The sequencing sample was made of PBMCs or T cells enriched from blood (not recorded which). This TCR came from a woman aged 50 to 60 with acute COVID-19. V and J are TRBV24-1 and TRBJ2-1; 10 bases line up with TRBD2. CDR3 bases: TGTGCCACCAGTGAAGAGCGGGGGGGCTACAATGAGCAGTTCTTC. Its protein is CATSEERGGYNEQFF.